The 32 T cell receptor beta chains below were found in one sample sequenced in a study of blood T cell repertoires in COVID-19. Produced via immunoSEQ multiplex PCR; TCRdb's table is partial and in-frame only. The sample holds around 130,000 clones, less than 85% seen once. Sequenced material: peripheral blood. Receptor source: a woman aged 55-70 years with acute or convalescent COVID-19.

V gene TRBV7-6 combines with J gene TRBJ1-4; D possibly corresponds to TRBD1 (5 bases). The ends were cut back, 5 bases at V and 0 bases at J, with 10 bases in the middle. This CDR3 has 15 amino acids. Germline CDR1 and CDR2: SGHVS and FNYEAQ. The CDR3 DNA is TGTGCCAGCAGCCTAGGGGCGTCAACTAATGAAAAACTGTTTTTT. Protein: CASSLGASTNEKLFF.

This chain connects TRBV7-9 to TRBJ1-1; unclear D gene. The length of the CDR3 is 14 residues. V gave up 2 bases and J gave up 7 bases, with 14 bases separating them. CDR1 is SEHNR and CDR2 is FQNEAQ in the germline V gene (reference sequence). CDR3 loop: CASSLYVRVGEAFF. In DNA form, the CDR3 reads TGTGCCAGCAGCTTATATGTGCGGGTCGGTGAAGCTTTCTTT. The variable domain in full, with the rest retrieved from reference TRBV7-9 and TRBJ1-1, is DTGVSQNPRHKITKRGQNVTFRCDPISEHNRLYWYRQTLGQGPEFLTYFQNEAQLEKSRLLSDRFSAERPKGSFSTLEIQRTEQGDSAMYLCASSLYVRVGEAFFGQGTRLTVV.

J is TRBJ1-1 and V is TRBV9, with D possibly matching TRBD1 (6 bases). Trimming stripped 4 bases from V and 2 bases from J, with 15 bases between. This CDR3 comprises 15 residues. Germline V gene data show CDR1 as SGDLS and CDR2 as YYNGEE. CDR3 sequence: CASSLRAGDNTEAFF. The CDR3 DNA sequence: TGTGCCAGCAGCCTCAGAGCAGGGGATAACACTGAAGCTTTCTTT.

This sequence joins TRBV28 and TRBJ1-2; weak D call: TRBD1 (6 bases). Trimming shortened V by 6 bases and J by 4 bases, and 18 bases separated the two germline ends. The CDR3 is 15 residues long. Germline CDR1 and CDR2: MDHEN and SYDVKM. The CDR3 region is CASSPSGPRGYGYTF. CDR3 bases: TGTGCCAGCAGCCCCTCGGGACCCAGGGGCTATGGCTACACCTTC.

This chain connects TRBV12-5 to TRBJ2-7, with D possibly TRBD1 on 6 matching bases. The CDR3 runs to 14 residues. Trimming left V 1 base short and J 4 bases short, with 11 bases between. CDR1 is LGHNT, CDR2 FRNRAP, per germline. DNA for the CDR3: TGTGCTAGTGGTTTGGATGGACAGAGGTACGAGCAGTACTTC. Amino acids: CASGLDGQRYEQYF.

The V call is TRBV6-5, the J call TRBJ1-6; TRBD1 aligns across 10 bases. The CDR3 spans 15 residues. The ends lost 6 bases at V and 12 bases at J; junction bases unmatched: 11. CDR1 is MNHEY, CDR2 SVGAGI, per germline. The CDR3 DNA sequence: TGTGCCAGCAGGGACAGGGGGAGTGTTGGGGAACCCCTCCACTTT. It translates to CASRDRGSVGEPLHF.

The J gene is TRBJ2-3, the V gene TRBV29-1; 7 nucleotides line up with TRBD1. Germline V CDR1 and CDR2: SQVTM, ANQGSEA. V was clipped by 1 base and J by 5 bases; unmatched bases: 12. The CDR3 length is 16 residues. CDR3 DNA sequence: TGCAGCGTTGAAGTCATCACAGGGGCAACAAAAGATACGCAGTATTTT. This gives the protein CSVEVITGATKDTQYF.

V and J are TRBV20-1 and TRBJ1-2; D remains ambiguous. Germline V CDR1 and CDR2: DFQATT, SNEGSKA (reference sequence). The germline V and J ends were trimmed by 4 bases and 4 bases, with 7 bases remaining between them. The CDR3 contains 11 residues. CDR3 DNA sequence: TGCAGTGCTAACAGCCCCTATGGCTACACCTTC. Encoded protein: CSANSPYGYTF.

As to this clone: Mismatch with germline at one junction end may stem from a read error. V gene TRBV5-1 combines with J gene TRBJ1-2; D unresolved. CDR1 is SGHRS and CDR2 is YFSETQ in the germline V gene. CDR3 length equals 14 residues. The CDR3 spells CASSLALDSYVYTF. CDR3 nucleotides: TGCGCCAGCAGCTTGGCCCTTGACTCCTATGTCTACACCTTC. Full variable domain (rest looked up from reference TRBV5-1 and TRBJ1-2): KAGVTQTPRYLIKTRGQQVTLSCSPISGHRSVSWYQQTPGQGLQFLFEYFSETQRNKGNFPGRFSGRQFSNSRSEMNVSTLELGDSALYLCASSLALDSYVYTFGSGTRLTVV.

The V and J genes are TRBV4-1 and TRBJ1-2; TRBD1 agrees at 8 bases. V was pared by 2 bases and J by 8 bases, with 19 bases of the junction left unmatched. The CDR3 extends over 18 amino acids. The V gene's germline CDR1 is MGHRA and CDR2 YSYEKL. CDR3 loop: CASSQRGLGQEISIGYTF. Written as DNA, the CDR3 is TGCGCCAGCAGCCAACGGGGGTTGGGACAGGAGATATCTATCGGCTACACCTTC.

The chain links TRBV2 to TRBJ2-7, with TRBD2 as a possible D gene (5 bases). In germline, CDR1 is SNHLY, CDR2 FYNNEI. The CDR3 has 15 residues. Trimming cost V 6 bases and J 4 bases, with 19 bases left between them. The CDR3 loop is CASSQSGLNTYEQYF. In DNA, the CDR3 is TGTGCCAGCAGCCAAAGCGGACTGAATACATACGAGCAGTACTTC.

CDR3 sequence reads: CASSSSPGQGTGYTF. CDR3 in DNA: TGTGCCAGCAGTTCGTCTCCGGGACAGGGAACTGGCTACACCTTC. The rearrangement links TRBV6-5 to TRBJ1-2, with 9 bases lining up with TRBD1. This CDR3 has 15 residues. V was pared by 4 bases and J by 7 bases, with 10 bases of the junction left unmatched. The germline gives CDR1 MNHEY, CDR2 SVGAGI.

This chain links TRBV24-1 with TRBJ1-4; 8 bases align to TRBD1. Germline values: CDR1 KGHDR, CDR2 SFDVKD. V was clipped by 4 bases and J by 5 bases; unmatched bases: 8. CDR3 length equals 16 residues. In DNA form, the CDR3 reads TGTGCCACCAGTGACCCTGGACAGGGCCGAAATGAAAAACTGTTTTTT. The encoded protein is CATSDPGQGRNEKLFF.

The chain joins TRBV10-1 to TRBJ2-7; 8 nucleotides line up with TRBD1. The CDR3 consists of 15 residues. V lost 3 bases to trimming and J lost 3 bases; unmatched junction nucleotides: 7. Germline values: CDR1 WNHNN, CDR2 SYGVQD (reference sequence). This CDR3 is CASSDGQGLIYEQYF. In DNA, the CDR3 is TGCGCCAGCAGTGACGGACAGGGACTTATCTACGAGCAGTACTTC.

This chain links TRBV30 with TRBJ2-3; tentative D call: TRBD2 (6 bases). The germline V gene has CDR1 GTSNPN and CDR2 SVGIG (reference sequence). The ends were cut back, 1 base at V and 1 base at J, with 6 bases in the middle. This CDR3 spans 13 amino acids. In DNA form, the CDR3 reads TGTGCCTGGAGTGGGGGGGGCACAGATACGCAGTATTTT. It yields the protein CAWSGGGTDTQYF.

The rearrangement uses TRBV11-2 and TRBJ1-1; TRBD1 aligns across 8 bases. The germline V gene encodes CDR1 SGHAT and CDR2 FQNNGV. This CDR3 region has 14 residues. The V and J ends lost 4 bases and 4 bases, in that order; junction bases with no gene match: 5. CDR3 DNA sequence: TGTGCCAGCAGCTCACAGGGGGGGAGCACTGAAGCTTTCTTT. This sequence encodes CASSSQGGSTEAFF.

V usage is TRBV28 and J usage is TRBJ1-2; 8 bases agree with TRBD1. V lost 5 bases, J lost 6 bases, and 11 bases stayed unmatched. CDR3 size: 15 residues. Per the germline V gene, CDR1 is MDHEN and CDR2 is SYDVKM. CDR3 nucleotides: TGTGCCAGCAGTCCACCCGTAACAGGGGGAGATGGCTACACCTTC. It codes for CASSPPVTGGDGYTF.

The V and J genes are TRBV18 and TRBJ2-7; 8 bases match TRBD2. J was trimmed by 0 bases and V by 5 bases; bases with no gene match: 3. The germline gives CDR1 KGHSH, CDR2 LQKENI. There are 14 residues in the CDR3. The CDR3 protein is CASSSLAGSYEQYF. CDR3 nucleotide sequence: TGTGCCAGCTCAAGCCTAGCGGGCTCCTACGAGCAGTACTTC. The complete variable domain, with remaining parts taken from reference TRBV18 and TRBJ2-7, reads NAGVMQNPRHLVRRRGQEARLRCSPMKGHSHVYWYRQLPEEGLKFMVYLQKENIIDESGMPKERFSAEFPKEGPSILRIQQVVRGDSAAYFCASSSLAGSYEQYFGPGTRLTVT.

The chain combines TRBV5-1 with TRBJ2-3, with D perhaps TRBD2 (6 bases). Germline V CDR1 and CDR2: SGHRS, YFSETQ. V was shortened by 2 bases and J by 0 bases, with 10 bases between the two germline ends. There are 15 residues in the CDR3. This CDR3 is CASSFFRGSTDTQYF. The DNA for the CDR3 is TGCGCCAGCAGCTTTTTCCGGGGGAGCACAGATACGCAGTATTTT.

V gene TRBV5-6 combines with J gene TRBJ2-6, with a tentative D call TRBD2 (6 bases). Germline CDR1 SGHDT, CDR2 YYEEEE. There are 14 residues in the CDR3. Trimming removed 4 bases at V and 2 bases at J, with 7 bases between. The CDR3 is CASSRTTGANVLTF. CDR3 sequence (DNA): TGTGCCAGCAGCCGGACTACTGGGGCCAACGTCCTGACTTTC.

The rearrangement joins TRBV7-6 to TRBJ2-1; 7 bases match TRBD1. Germline lookup yields CDR1 SGHVS and CDR2 FNYEAQ. The CDR3 spans 16 residues. V lost 1 base to trimming and J lost 4 bases; unmatched junction nucleotides: 7. The CDR3 sequence is CASSLGSRTGYNEQFF. The CDR3 DNA follows: TGTGCCAGCAGCTTAGGGAGCCGGACAGGATACAATGAGCAGTTCTTC.

The rearrangement uses TRBV14 and TRBJ1-1; 8 bases agree with TRBD1. After removal of 3 bases from V and 5 bases from J, the junction contained 11 bases not matched to a gene. CDR1 and CDR2 from the germline V gene are SGHDN and FVKESK. This CDR3 contains 16 residues. CDR3 region: CASSQTGQGVNTEAFF. The CDR3 DNA reads TGTGCCAGCAGCCAGACAGGACAGGGCGTAAATACTGAAGCTTTCTTT.

This clone has more than one count but fewer than ten. The gene calls are TRBV7-9 and TRBJ1-4, with D unclear. V was shortened by 1 base and J by 7 bases, with 4 bases between the two germline ends. This CDR3 contains 12 residues. Germline V gene sequence: CDR1 SEHNR, CDR2 FQNEAQ (reference sequence). The CDR3 protein is CASSLGGEKLFF. CDR3 sequence (DNA): TGTGCCAGCAGCTTAGGAGGTGAAAAACTGTTTTTT.

This sequence joins TRBV30 and TRBJ1-4, with TRBD1 matching 8 bases. The V and J ends lost 2 bases and 4 bases, in that order; junction bases with no gene match: 3. The CDR3 spans 14 residues. From germline, CDR1 is GTSNPN and CDR2 SVGIG (reference sequence). The CDR3 bases are TGTGCCTGGAGTACGACAGGGGTTAATGAAAAACTGTTTTTT. Residues: CAWSTTGVNEKLFF.

The rearrangement uses TRBV12-5 and TRBJ1-1; D not resolved. The CDR3 is 14 residues long. V shed 8 bases and J shed 2 bases, with 15 bases lying between them. Germline values: CDR1 LGHNT, CDR2 FRNRAP. The CDR3 here is CASSRGRANTEAFF. The CDR3 nucleotides are TGTGCTAGTAGCCGCGGGAGGGCTAACACTGAAGCTTTCTTT.

This clone was picked up a small number of times. V and J are TRBV5-8 and TRBJ1-6; D perhaps matches TRBD1 (5 bases). CDR3 length: 15 amino acids. Per the germline V gene, CDR1 is SGHTS and CDR2 is YDEGEE. Trimming took 3 bases from V and 7 from J, leaving 14 bases between them. The CDR3 here is CASSSGDRRNSPLHF. CDR3 sequence (DNA): TGTGCCAGCAGCTCGGGAGACAGAAGGAATTCACCCCTCCACTTT.

The CDR3 protein is CASSRGQHTDTQYF. Here the CDR3 DNA reads TGTGCCAGCTCACGGGGACAGCACACAGATACGCAGTATTTT. The V gene is TRBV18, the J gene TRBJ2-3, with 7 bases matching TRBD1. The germline gives CDR1 KGHSH, CDR2 LQKENI. Trimming took 4 bases from V and 2 from J; bases not matched to a gene: 3. This CDR3 has 14 amino acids.

The rearrangement joins TRBV20-1 to TRBJ2-1; 8 positions agree with TRBD2. After removal of 3 bases from V and 0 bases from J, the junction contained 7 bases not matched to a gene. Germline CDR1 DFQATT, CDR2 SNEGSKA (reference sequence). The CDR3 length is 16 residues. The CDR3 region has the DNA TGCAGTGCTAGTGAAACCGGGGGGGGCTCCTACAATGAGCAGTTCTTC. Amino acids: CSASETGGGSYNEQFF.

This clone has only one observation. The V and J genes are TRBV5-8 and TRBJ1-6; 11 nucleotides align to TRBD1. V lost 4 bases to trimming and J lost 4 bases; unmatched junction nucleotides: 4. Germline lookup yields CDR1 SGHTS and CDR2 YDEGEE. The CDR3 contains 16 residues. CDR3 nucleotide sequence: TGTGCCAGCAGCCGGGACAGGGGGACGTATAATTCACCCCTCCACTTT. It yields the protein CASSRDRGTYNSPLHF.

This chain connects TRBV12-3 or TRBV12-4 to TRBJ2-3; D perhaps matches TRBD2 (5 bases). With 2 bases removed from V and 5 bases from J, the gap between germline ends came to 8 bases. The CDR3 length is 13 residues. The CDR3 reads CASSLREKDTQYF. The CDR3 DNA follows: TGTGCCAGCAGTTTAAGGGAGAAAGATACGCAGTATTTT.

The chain couples TRBV7-8 to TRBJ1-5; a weak D match, TRBD1 (5 bases). The V end was cut by 3 bases, the J end by 2 bases, with 14 bases between. The germline gives CDR1 SGHVS, CDR2 FQNEAQ. The length of the CDR3 is 16 residues. The CDR3 loop is CASSFDVGVGNQPQHF. CDR3 DNA sequence: TGTGCCAGCAGCTTTGACGTAGGGGTCGGCAATCAGCCCCAGCATTTT.

Concerning this clone: One junction end does not reproduce the germline sequence, and a read error may be involved. The V call is TRBV7-9, the J call TRBJ1-1, with D perhaps TRBD1 (5 bases). The CDR3 spans 16 residues. Germline-derived CDR1 and CDR2 are SEHNR and FQNEAQ (reference sequence). In DNA form, the CDR3 reads TGTGCCAGCAGCTTAGGTGGGGGGAGGGCGAACGCTGAAGCTTTCTTT. This encodes CASSLGGGRANAEAFF.